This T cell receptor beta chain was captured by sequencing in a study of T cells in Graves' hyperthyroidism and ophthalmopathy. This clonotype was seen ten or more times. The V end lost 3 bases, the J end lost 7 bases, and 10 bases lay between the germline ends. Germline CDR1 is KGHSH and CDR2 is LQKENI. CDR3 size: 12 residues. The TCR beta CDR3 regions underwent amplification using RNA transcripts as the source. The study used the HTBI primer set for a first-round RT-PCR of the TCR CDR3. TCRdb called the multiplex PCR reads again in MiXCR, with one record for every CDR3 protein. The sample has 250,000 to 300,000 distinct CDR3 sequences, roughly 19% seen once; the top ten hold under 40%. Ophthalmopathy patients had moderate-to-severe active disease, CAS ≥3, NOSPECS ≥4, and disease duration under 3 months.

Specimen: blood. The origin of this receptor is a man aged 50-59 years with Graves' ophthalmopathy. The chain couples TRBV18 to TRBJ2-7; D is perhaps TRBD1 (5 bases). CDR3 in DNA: TGTGCCAGCTCACCCATCCAGGGAGAGCAGTACTTC. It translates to CASSPIQGEQYF.